This T cell receptor (beta chain) came from a study of Tregs in tolerant kidney transplant recipients. Points from the study as a whole: Validation in larger populations is needed because few patients were studied. Biological reproducibility was not directly addressed in this study. Changing PCR primers prevented nucleotide comparison between some patients' samples.

TCRdb's table, derived via immunoSEQ multiplex PCR, lists solely in-frame clones and lacks some. The sample has 75,000 to 100,000 clones; more than 85% are singletons. Mixed chimerism was transient after nonmyeloablative marrow transplants from related graft donors. Unstimulated regulatory T cells (CD4+CD25+CD127-), CD4+CD25- non-regulatory cells, CD4 and CD8 cells were FACS-sorted from thawed PBMCs. Points on this clone: As yet, its antigen is unknown.

This CDR3 is 15 amino acids long. The V gene's germline CDR1 is KGHSH and CDR2 LQKENI. After removal of 6 bases from V and 5 bases from J, the junction contained 8 bases not matched to a gene. This rearrangement joins TRBV18 to TRBJ1-1; 11 bases match TRBD1. The sequence derives from a human patient who received a combined kidney and bone marrow transplant. Part of the T cells may come from the graft donor. This sample comprised CD4+ T cells from blood (PBMCs), obtained 12 months after the transplant. The CDR3 loop is CASSGTGGDETEAFF. In DNA, the CDR3 is TGTGCCAGCTCCGGGACAGGGGGAGATGAGACTGAAGCTTTCTTT.